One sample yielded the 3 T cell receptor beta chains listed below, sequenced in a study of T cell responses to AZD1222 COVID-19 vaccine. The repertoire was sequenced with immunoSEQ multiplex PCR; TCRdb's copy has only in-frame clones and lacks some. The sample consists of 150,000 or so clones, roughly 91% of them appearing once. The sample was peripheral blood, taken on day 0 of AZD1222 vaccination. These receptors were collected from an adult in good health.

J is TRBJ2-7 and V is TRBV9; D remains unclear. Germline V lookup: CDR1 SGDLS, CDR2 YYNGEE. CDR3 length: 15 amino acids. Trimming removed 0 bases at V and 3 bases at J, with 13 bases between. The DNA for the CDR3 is TGTGCCAGCAGCGTAGAAGTCTACCCTGGCTACGAGCAGTACTTC. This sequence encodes CASSVEVYPGYEQYF.

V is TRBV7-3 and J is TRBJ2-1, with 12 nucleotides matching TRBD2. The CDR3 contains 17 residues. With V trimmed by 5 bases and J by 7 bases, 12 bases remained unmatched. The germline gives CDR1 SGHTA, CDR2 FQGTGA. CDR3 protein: CASSVSTSGRILNEQFF. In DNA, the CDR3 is TGTGCCAGCAGCGTGTCGACTAGCGGGAGAATTTTGAATGAGCAGTTCTTC. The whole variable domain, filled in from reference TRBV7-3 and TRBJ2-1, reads GAGVSQTPSNKVTEKGKYVELRCDPISGHTALYWYRQSLGQGPEFLIYFQGTGAADDSGLPNDRFFAVRPEGSVSTLKIQRTERGDSAVYLCASSVSTSGRILNEQFFGPGTRLTVL.

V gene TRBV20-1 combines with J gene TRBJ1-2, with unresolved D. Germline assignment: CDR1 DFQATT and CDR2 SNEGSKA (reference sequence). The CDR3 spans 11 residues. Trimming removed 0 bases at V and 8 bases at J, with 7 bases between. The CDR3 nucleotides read TGCAGTGCTAGAGATGGAGGGGGCTACACCTTC. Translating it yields CSARDGGGYTF.